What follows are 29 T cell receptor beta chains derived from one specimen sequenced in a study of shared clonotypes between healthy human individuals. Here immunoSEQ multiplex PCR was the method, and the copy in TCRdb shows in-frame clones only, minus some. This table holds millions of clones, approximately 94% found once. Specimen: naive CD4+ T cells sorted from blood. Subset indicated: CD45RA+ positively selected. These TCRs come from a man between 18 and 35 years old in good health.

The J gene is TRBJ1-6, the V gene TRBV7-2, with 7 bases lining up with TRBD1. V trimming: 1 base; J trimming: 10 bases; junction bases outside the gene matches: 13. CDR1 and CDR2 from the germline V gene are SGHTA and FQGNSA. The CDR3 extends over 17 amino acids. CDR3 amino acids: CASSLESWGTESSPLHF. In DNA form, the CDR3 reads TGTGCCAGCAGCTTAGAATCTTGGGGGACAGAGTCCTCACCCCTCCACTTT.

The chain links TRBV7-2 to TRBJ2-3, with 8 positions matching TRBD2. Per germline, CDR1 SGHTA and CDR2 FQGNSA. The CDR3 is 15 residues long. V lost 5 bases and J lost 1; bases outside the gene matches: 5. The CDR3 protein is CASSEGRGGTDTQYF. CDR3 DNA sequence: TGTGCCAGCAGCGAGGGGCGGGGGGGCACAGATACGCAGTATTTT.

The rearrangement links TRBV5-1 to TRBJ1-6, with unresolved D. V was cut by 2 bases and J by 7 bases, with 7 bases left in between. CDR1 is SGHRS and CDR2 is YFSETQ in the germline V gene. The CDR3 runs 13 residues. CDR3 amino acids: CASSFEGNSPLHF. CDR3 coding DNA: TGCGCCAGCAGCTTCGAGGGAAATTCACCCCTCCACTTT.

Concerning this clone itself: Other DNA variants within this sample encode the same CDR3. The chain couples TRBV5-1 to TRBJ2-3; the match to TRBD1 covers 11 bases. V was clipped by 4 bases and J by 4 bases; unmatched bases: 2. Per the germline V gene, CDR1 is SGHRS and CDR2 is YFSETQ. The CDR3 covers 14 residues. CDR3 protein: CASSPGQGADTQYF. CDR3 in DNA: TGCGCCAGCAGCCCGGGACAGGGGGCAGATACGCAGTATTTT. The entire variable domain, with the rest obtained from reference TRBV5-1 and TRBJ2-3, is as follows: KAGVTQTPRYLIKTRGQQVTLSCSPISGHRSVSWYQQTPGQGLQFLFEYFSETQRNKGNFPGRFSGRQFSNSRSEMNVSTLELGDSALYLCASSPGQGADTQYFGPGTRLTVL.

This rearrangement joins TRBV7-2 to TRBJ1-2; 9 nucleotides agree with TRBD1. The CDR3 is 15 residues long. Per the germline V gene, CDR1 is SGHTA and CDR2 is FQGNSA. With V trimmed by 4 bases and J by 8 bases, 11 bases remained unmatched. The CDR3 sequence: CASSSNPGQGGGYTF. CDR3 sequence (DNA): TGTGCCAGCAGCTCAAATCCGGGACAGGGAGGCGGCTACACCTTC.

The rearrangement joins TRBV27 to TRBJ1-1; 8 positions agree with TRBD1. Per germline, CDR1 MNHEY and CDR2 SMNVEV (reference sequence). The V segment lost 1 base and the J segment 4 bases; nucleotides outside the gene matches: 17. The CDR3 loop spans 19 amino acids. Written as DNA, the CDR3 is TGTGCCAGCAGTTTATTATTTCAGGACAGGGCTGATAGAATCACTGAAGCTTTCTTT. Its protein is CASSLLFQDRADRITEAFF.

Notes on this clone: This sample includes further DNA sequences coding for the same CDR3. In nucleotides, the CDR3 is TGCGCCAGCAGCTCGGGACTAGCGGGGGGCTACCAAGAGACCCAGTACTTC. Translated: CASSSGLAGGYQETQYF. The chain employs TRBV5-1 and TRBJ2-5; TRBD2 matches 15 bases. The length of the CDR3 is 17 residues. Germline CDR1 and CDR2: SGHRS and YFSETQ. V trimming: 3 bases; J trimming: 0 bases; junction bases outside the gene matches: 3.

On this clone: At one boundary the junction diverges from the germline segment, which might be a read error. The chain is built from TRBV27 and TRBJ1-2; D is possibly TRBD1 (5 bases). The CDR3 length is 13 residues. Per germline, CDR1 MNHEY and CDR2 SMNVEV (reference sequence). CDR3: CASAFRDLRGYIF. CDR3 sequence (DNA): TGTGCCAGCGCTTTCCGGGACCTACGAGGCTACATCTTC.

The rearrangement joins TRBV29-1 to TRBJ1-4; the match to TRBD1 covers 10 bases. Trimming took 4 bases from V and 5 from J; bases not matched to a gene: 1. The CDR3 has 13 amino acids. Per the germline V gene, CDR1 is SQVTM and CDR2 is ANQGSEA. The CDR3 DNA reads TGCAGCGTTGGGGGACAGGGGAATGAAAAACTGTTTTTT. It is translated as CSVGGQGNEKLFF. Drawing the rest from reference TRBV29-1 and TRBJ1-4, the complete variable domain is SAVISQKPSRDICQRGTSLTIQCQVDSQVTMMFWYRQQPGQSLTLIATANQGSEATYESGFVIDKFPISRPNLTFSTLTVSNMSPEDSSIYLCSVGGQGNEKLFFGSGTQLSVL.

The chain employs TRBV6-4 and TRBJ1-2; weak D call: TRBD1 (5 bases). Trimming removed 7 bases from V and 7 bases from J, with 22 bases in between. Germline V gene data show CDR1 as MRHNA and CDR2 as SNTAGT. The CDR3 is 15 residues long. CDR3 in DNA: TGTGCCAGCAAGGGAGTCGCAGGGAAAACTTCTGGCTACACCTTC. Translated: CASKGVAGKTSGYTF.

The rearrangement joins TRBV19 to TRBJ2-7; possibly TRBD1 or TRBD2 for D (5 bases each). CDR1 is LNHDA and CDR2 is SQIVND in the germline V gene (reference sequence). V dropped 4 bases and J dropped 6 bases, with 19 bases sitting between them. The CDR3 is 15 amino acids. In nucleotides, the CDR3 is TGTGCCAGTAGTACAACCGGGACCCTTTCACTCGAGCAGTACTTC. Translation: CASSTTGTLSLEQYF.

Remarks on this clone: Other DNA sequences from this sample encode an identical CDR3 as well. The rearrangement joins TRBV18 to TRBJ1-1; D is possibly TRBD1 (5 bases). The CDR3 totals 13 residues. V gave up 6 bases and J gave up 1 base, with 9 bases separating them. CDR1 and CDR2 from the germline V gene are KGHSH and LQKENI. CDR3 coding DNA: TGTGCCAGCTCGGGCGACAGGAACACTGAAGCTTTCTTT. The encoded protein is CASSGDRNTEAFF.

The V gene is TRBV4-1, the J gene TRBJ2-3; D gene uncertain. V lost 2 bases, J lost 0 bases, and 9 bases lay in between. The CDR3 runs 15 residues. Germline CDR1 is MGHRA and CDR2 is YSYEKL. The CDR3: CASSQIERSTDTQYF. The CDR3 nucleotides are TGCGCCAGCAGCCAAATTGAGAGGAGCACAGATACGCAGTATTTT.

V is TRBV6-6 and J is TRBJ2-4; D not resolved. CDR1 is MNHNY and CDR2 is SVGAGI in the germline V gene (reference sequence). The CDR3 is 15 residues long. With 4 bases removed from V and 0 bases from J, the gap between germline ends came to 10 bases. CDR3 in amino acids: CASSSGQIAKNIQYF. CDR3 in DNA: TGTGCCAGCAGTTCTGGGCAGATAGCCAAAAACATTCAGTACTTC.

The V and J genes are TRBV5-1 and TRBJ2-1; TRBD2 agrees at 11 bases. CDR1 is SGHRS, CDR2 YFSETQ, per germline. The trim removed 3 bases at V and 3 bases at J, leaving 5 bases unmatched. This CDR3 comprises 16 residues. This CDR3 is CASSYGGTSGYNEQFF. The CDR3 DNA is TGCGCCAGCAGCTACGGCGGGACTAGCGGCTACAATGAGCAGTTCTTC.

The CDR3 is CASSVTSGSYYEQYF. Here the CDR3 DNA reads TGTGCCAGCAGCGTAACTAGCGGGAGTTACTACGAGCAGTACTTC. This rearrangement joins TRBV6-1 to TRBJ2-7, with 11 nucleotides matching TRBD2. V dropped 6 bases and J dropped 3; count of bases not matched to a gene: 7. CDR3 length: 15 residues. CDR1 and CDR2 from the germline V gene are MNHNS and SASEGT.

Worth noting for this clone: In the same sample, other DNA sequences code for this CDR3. The CDR3 nucleotides read TGCGCCAGCAGCACCGGGGGCACAGATACGCAGTATTTT. This codes for CASSTGGTDTQYF. The chain carries TRBV5-1 and TRBJ2-3; D perhaps matches TRBD2 (5 bases). V was pared by 4 bases and J by 1 base, with 7 bases between. The CDR3 sequence is 13 residues long. Germline V gene lookup returns CDR1 SGHRS and CDR2 YFSETQ.

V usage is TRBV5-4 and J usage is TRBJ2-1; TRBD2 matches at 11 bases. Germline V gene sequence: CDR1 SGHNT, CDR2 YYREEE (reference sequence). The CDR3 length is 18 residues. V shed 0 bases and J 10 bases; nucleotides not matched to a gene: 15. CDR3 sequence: CASSLGGPGTSGRREQFF. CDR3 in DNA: TGTGCCAGCAGCTTGGGAGGCCCCGGGACTAGCGGCAGGAGGGAGCAGTTCTTC. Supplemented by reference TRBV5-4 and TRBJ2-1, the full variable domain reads ETGVTQSPTHLIKTRGQQVTLRCSSQSGHNTVSWYQQALGQGPQFIFQYYREEENGRGNFPPRFSGLQFPNYSSELNVNALELDDSALYLCASSLGGPGTSGRREQFFGPGTRLTVL.

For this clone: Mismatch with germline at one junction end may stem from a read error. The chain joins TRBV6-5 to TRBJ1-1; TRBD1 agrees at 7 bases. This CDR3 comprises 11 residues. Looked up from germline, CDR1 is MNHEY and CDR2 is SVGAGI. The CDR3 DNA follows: TGTGCCAGCAGTTACGCTCCGGGACAGACCTTT. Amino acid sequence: CASSYAPGQTF.

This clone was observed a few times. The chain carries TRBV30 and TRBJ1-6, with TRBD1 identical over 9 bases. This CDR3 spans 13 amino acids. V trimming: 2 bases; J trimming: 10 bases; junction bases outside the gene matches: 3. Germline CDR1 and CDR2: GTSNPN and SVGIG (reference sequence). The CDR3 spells CAWSRDRESPLHF. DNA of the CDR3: TGTGCCTGGAGTCGGGACAGGGAATCACCCCTCCACTTT.

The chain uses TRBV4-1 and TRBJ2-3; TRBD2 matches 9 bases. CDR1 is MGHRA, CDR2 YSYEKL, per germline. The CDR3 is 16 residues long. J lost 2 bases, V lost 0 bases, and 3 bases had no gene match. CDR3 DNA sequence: TGCGCCAGCAGCCAAGATTCTAGCGGGACCACAGATACGCAGTATTTT. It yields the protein CASSQDSSGTTDTQYF.

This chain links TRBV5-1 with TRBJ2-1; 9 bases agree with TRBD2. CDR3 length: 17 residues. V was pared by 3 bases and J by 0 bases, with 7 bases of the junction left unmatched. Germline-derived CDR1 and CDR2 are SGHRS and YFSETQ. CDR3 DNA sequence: TGCGCCAGCAGCTCATTTCCTAGCGGGAACTCCTACAATGAGCAGTTCTTC. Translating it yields CASSSFPSGNSYNEQFF.

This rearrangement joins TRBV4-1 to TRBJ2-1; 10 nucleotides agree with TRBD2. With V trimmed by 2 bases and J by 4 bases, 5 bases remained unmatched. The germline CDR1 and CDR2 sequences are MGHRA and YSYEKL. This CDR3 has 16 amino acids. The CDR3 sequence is CASSQRLAGVYNEQFF. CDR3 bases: TGCGCCAGCAGCCAAAGGCTAGCGGGGGTTTACAATGAGCAGTTCTTC.

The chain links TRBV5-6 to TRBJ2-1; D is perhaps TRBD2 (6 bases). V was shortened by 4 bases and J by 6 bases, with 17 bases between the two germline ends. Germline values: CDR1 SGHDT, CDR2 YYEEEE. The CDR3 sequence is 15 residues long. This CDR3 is CASSPVLLAFNEQFF. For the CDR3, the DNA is TGTGCCAGCAGCCCGGTATTGCTAGCGTTCAATGAGCAGTTCTTC.

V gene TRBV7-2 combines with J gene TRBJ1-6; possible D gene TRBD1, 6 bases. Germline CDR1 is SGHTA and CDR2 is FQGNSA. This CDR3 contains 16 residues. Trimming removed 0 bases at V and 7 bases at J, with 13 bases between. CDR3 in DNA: TGTGCCAGCAGCTTAGCGTCCAGGGGAGTAAATTCACCCCTCCACTTT. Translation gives CASSLASRGVNSPLHF.

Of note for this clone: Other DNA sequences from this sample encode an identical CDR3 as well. For the CDR3, the DNA is TGCGCCAGCAGCGCGGGACAGGGGAGTTACGAGCAGTACTTC. Its protein product is CASSAGQGSYEQYF. The V and J genes are TRBV5-1 and TRBJ2-7; 10 nucleotides match TRBD1. The CDR3 extends over 14 amino acids. The germline V gene has CDR1 SGHRS and CDR2 YFSETQ. Trimming took 4 bases from V and 4 from J; bases not matched to a gene: 5.

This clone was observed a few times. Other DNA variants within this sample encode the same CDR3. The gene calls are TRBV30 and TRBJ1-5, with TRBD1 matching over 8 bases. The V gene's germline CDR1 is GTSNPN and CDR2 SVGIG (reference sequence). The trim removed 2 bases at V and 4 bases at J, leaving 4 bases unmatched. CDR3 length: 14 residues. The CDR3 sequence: CAWSPGTGNQPQHF. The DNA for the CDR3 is TGTGCCTGGAGTCCCGGGACAGGAAATCAGCCCCAGCATTTT.

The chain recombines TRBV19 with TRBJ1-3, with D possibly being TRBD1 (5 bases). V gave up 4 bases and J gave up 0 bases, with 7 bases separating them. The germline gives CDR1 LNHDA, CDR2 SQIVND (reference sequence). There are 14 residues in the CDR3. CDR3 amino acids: CASSTTDSGNTIYF. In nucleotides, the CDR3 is TGTGCCAGTAGTACGACAGACTCTGGAAACACCATATATTTT.

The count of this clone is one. CDR3 sequence (DNA): TGTGCCAGTAGTACGACCCAATCCCCGTATGAGCAGTTCTTC. Translation: CASSTTQSPYEQFF. This sequence joins TRBV19 and TRBJ2-1; D remains ambiguous. The CDR3 totals 14 residues. Germline CDR1 is LNHDA and CDR2 is SQIVND (reference sequence). V shed 4 bases and J shed 8 bases, with 15 bases lying between them.